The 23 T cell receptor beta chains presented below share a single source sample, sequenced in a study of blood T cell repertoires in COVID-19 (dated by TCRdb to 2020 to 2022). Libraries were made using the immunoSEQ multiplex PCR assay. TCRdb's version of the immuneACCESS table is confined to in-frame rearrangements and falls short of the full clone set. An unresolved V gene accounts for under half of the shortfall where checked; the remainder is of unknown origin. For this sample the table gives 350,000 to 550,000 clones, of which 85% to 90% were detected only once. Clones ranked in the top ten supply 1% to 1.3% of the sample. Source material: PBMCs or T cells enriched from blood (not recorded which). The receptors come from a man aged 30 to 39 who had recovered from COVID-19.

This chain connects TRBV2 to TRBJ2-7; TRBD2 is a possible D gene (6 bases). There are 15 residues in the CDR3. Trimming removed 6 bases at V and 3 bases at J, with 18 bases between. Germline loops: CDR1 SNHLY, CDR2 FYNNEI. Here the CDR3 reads CASRAREDNFYEQYF. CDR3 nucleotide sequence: TGTGCCAGCAGGGCCAGGGAGGACAATTTCTACGAGCAGTACTTC.

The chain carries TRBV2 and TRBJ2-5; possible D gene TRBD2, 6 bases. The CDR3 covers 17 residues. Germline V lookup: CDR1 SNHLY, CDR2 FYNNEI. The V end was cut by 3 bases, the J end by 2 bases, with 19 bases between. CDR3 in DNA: TGTGCCAGCAGTGAGGGCCGTCACGGGAGCCTGCAAGAGACCCAGTACTTC. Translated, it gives CASSEGRHGSLQETQYF.

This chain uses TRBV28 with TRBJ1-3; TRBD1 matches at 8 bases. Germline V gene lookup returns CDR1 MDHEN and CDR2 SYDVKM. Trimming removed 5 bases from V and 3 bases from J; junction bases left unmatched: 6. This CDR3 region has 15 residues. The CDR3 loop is CASSLRGLGGNTIYF. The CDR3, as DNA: TGTGCCAGCAGTCTCAGGGGGCTGGGTGGAAACACCATATATTTT. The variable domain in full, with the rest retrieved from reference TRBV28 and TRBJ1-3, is DVKVTQSSRYLVKRTGEKVFLECVQDMDHENMFWYRQDPGLGLRLIYFSYDVKMKEKGDIPEGYSVSREKKERFSLILESASTNQTSMYLCASSLRGLGGNTIYFGEGSWLTVV.

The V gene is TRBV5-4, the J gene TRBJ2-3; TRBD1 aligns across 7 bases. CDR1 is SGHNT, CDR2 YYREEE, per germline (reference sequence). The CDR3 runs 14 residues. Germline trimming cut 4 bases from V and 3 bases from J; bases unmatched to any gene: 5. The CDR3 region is CASSPDRVTDTQYF. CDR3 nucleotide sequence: TGTGCCAGCAGCCCCGACAGGGTGACAGATACGCAGTATTTT.

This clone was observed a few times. This CDR3 reads CASSLSVGTGGAGANVLTF. The CDR3 region has the DNA TGTGCCAGCAGTTTATCGGTAGGGACAGGGGGCGCCGGGGCCAACGTCCTGACTTTC. The V call is TRBV27, the J call TRBJ2-6; 12 nucleotides match TRBD1. V lost 0 bases to trimming and J lost 4 bases; unmatched junction nucleotides: 7. The CDR3 is 19 amino acids. Germline CDR1 is MNHEY and CDR2 is SMNVEV (reference sequence).

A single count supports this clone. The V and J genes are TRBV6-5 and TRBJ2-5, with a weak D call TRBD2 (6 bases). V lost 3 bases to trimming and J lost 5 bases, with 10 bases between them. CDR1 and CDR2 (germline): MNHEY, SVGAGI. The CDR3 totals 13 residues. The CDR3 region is CASSYGAGETQYF. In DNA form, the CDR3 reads TGTGCCAGCAGTTATGGGGCGGGGGAGACCCAGTACTTC.

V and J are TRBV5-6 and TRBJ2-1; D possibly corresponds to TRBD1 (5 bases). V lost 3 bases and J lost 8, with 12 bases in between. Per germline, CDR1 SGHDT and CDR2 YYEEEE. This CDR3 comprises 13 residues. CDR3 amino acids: CASSSTVGDEQFF. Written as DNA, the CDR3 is TGTGCCAGCAGCTCCACAGTAGGGGATGAGCAGTTCTTC. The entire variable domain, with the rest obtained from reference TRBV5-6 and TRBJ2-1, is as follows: DAGVTQSPTHLIKTRGQQVTLRCSPKSGHDTVSWYQQALGQGPQFIFQYYEEEERQRGNFPDRFSGHQFPNYSSELNVNALLLGDSALYLCASSSTVGDEQFFGPGTRLTVL.

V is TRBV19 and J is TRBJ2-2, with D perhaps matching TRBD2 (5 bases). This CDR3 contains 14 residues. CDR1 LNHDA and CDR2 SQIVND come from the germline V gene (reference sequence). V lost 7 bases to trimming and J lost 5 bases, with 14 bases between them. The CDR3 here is CASNEGPRTGELFF. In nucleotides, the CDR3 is TGTGCCAGTAACGAGGGTCCCAGGACCGGGGAGCTGTTTTTT.

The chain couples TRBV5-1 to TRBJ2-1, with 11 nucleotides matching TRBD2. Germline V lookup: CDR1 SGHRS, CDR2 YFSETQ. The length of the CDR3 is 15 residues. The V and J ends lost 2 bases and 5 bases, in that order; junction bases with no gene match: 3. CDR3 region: CASSFKGLADNEQFF. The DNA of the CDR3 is TGCGCCAGCAGCTTTAAGGGACTAGCGGACAATGAGCAGTTCTTC.

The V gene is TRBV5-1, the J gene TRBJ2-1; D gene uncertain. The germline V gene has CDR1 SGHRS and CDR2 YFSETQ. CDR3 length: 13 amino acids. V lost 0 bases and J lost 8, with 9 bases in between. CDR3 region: CASSLDRSDEQFF. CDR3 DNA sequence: TGCGCCAGCAGCTTGGACCGGTCCGATGAGCAGTTCTTC.

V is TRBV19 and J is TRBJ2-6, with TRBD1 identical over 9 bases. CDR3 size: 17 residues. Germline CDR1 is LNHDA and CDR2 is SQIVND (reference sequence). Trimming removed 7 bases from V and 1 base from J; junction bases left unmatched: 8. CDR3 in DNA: TGTGCCAGTAAAATGGGACAGGGAATGTCTGGGGCCAACGTCCTGACTTTC. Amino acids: CASKMGQGMSGANVLTF.

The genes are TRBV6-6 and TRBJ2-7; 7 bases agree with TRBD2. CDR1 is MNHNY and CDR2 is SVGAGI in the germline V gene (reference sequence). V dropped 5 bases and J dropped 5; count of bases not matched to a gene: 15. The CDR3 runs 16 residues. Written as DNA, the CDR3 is TGTGCCAGCAGTCACGGCGGGGGAAGGTCGGGCGACGAGCAGTACTTC. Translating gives CASSHGGGRSGDEQYF.

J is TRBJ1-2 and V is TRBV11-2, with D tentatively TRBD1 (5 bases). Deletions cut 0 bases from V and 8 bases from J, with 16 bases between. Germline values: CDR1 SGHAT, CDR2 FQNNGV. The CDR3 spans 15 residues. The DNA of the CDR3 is TGTGCCAGCAGCTTAGATTTGCCCAGGGATGGGGGCTACACCTTC. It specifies CASSLDLPRDGGYTF.

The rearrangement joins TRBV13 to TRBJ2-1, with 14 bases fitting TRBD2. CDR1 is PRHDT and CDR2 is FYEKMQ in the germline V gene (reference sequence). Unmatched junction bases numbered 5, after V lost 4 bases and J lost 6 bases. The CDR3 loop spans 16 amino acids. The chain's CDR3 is CASSSLGLAGVNEQFF. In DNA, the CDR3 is TGTGCCAGCAGCTCCCTGGGACTAGCGGGAGTCAATGAGCAGTTCTTC.

CDR3 sequence reads: CASSLGQGAGETQYF. In DNA form, the CDR3 reads TGTGCCAGCAGCTTAGGGCAGGGGGCAGGGGAGACCCAGTACTTC. This chain links TRBV11-3 with TRBJ2-5; 8 bases align to TRBD1. Trimming removed 1 base from V and 5 bases from J; junction bases left unmatched: 6. The CDR3 has 15 residues. CDR1 and CDR2 (germline): SGHNT, YENEEA.

CDR3 bases: TGTGCCACCAGTGACCCTTCGACTAGCGGGAGTACCACCGGGGAGCTGTTTTTT. Residues: CATSDPSTSGSTTGELFF. The genes are TRBV24-1 and TRBJ2-2; 12 bases agree with TRBD2. Germline V gene data show CDR1 as KGHDR and CDR2 as SFDVKD. The J segment lost 4 bases and the V segment lost 4 bases, leaving 9 bases of the junction unmatched. There are 18 residues in the CDR3.

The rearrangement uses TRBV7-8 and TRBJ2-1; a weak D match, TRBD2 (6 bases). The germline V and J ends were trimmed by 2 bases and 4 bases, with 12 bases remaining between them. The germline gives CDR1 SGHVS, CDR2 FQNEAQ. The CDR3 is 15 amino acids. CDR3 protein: CASSLYGSGYNEQFF. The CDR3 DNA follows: TGTGCCAGCAGCTTATACGGGAGCGGGTACAATGAGCAGTTCTTC.

For the CDR3, the DNA is TGTGCCAGCAGTCTCGGGACAGGGGCTACTGAAGCTTTCTTT. Translation: CASSLGTGATEAFF. The chain is built from TRBV6-5 and TRBJ1-1, with 10 bases fitting TRBD1. Germline CDR1 reads MNHEY; CDR2 reads SVGAGI. J was trimmed by 5 bases and V by 5 bases; bases with no gene match: 5. This CDR3 comprises 14 residues.

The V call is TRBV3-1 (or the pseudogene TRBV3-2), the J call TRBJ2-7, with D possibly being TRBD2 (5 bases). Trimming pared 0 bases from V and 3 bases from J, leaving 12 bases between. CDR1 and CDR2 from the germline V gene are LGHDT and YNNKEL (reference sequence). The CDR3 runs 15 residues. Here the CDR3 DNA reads TGTGCCAGCAGCCAAGAATCCCACGGACTCTACGAGCAGTACTTC. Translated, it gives CASSQESHGLYEQYF.

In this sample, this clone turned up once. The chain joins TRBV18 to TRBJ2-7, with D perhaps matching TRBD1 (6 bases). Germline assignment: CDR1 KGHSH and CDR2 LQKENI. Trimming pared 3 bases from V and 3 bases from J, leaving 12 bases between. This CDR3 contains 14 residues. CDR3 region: CASSPTGQLYEQYF. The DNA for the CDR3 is TGTGCCAGCTCACCGACAGGACAGCTCTACGAGCAGTACTTC.

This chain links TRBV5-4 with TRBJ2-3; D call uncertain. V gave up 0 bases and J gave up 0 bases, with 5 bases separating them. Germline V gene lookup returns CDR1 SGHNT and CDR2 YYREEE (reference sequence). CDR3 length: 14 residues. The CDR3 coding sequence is TGTGCCAGCAGCTTGGTAGAAAGCACAGATACGCAGTATTTT. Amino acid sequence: CASSLVESTDTQYF.

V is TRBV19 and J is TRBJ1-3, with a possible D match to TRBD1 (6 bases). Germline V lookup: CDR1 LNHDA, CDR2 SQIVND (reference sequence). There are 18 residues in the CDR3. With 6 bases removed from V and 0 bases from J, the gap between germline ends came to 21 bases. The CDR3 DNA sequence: TGTGCCAGTAGACGAGGCAGGACAGAAGCCTCCTCTGGAAACACCATATATTTT. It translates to CASRRGRTEASSGNTIYF.

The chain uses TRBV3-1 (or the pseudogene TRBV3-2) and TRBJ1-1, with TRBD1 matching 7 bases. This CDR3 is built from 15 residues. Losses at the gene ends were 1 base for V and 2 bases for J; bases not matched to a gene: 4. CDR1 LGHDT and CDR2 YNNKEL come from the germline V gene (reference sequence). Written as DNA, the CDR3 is TGTGCCAGCAGCCAAGGACAGGGAGGAAACACTGAAGCTTTCTTT. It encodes CASSQGQGGNTEAFF.